The clone carrying this TCR beta chain was detected a few times. The target antigen is unknown. MiXCR, run by TCRdb on the RT-PCR reads, gives a single entry per CDR3 protein. The repertoire holds under 950,000 distinct CDR3 sequences, with less than 25% as singletons. This CDR3 spans 15 amino acids. Per germline, CDR1 ENHRY and CDR2 SYGVKD. V lost 0 bases, J lost 5 bases, and 14 bases lay in between. This sample is part of a study of response to subunit inactivated influenza vaccine. Study results and limitations: The authors suggested that few new T cells are recruited per seasonal influenza vaccination.

The sequenced sample was PBMCs from blood, obtained 5 days after vaccination. The TCR comes from a man aged 45-60 years who received an inactivated influenza vaccine. The J gene is TRBJ2-7, the V gene TRBV10-3; possible D gene TRBD1, 6 bases. The CDR3 DNA reads TGTGCCATCAGTGAGTCTTACAGGGCCCAGCACGAGCAGTACTTC. Translating gives CAISESYRAQHEQYF.